This T cell receptor (beta chain) was recovered during a study of long-term antiretroviral therapy in people with HIV. Regarding the study as a whole: Repertoires with HIV possessed tighter CDR3 length spans than those of controls.

Deletions cut 3 bases from V and 6 bases from J, with 11 bases between. CDR3 length equals 13 residues. The germline gives CDR1 SEHNR, CDR2 FQNEAQ (reference sequence). Notes on this clone: The antigen is undetermined.

Run at survey level, the immunoSEQ assay was version v3.0. The protocol was immunoSEQ multiplex PCR, while the TCRdb copy is restricted to in-frame clones and leaves out a portion. The sample holds about 30,000 clones, 80% to 90% seen once. The chain recombines TRBV7-9 with TRBJ1-2; TRBD1 might be the D (5 bases). The input for sequencing was unsorted PBMCs, taken 3 years after starting antiretroviral therapy. The clonotype comes from a man aged 40-49 years with HIV. The CDR3 nucleotides are TGTGCCAGCAGCTTCGGGGGGGGGAATGGCTACACCTTC. It translates to CASSFGGGNGYTF.